This is a list of T cell receptor beta chains from one sample in a study of control samples from healthy donors and cancer patients. Some clones are missing from TCRdb's copy, which holds only in-frame ones; the method was immunoSEQ multiplex PCR. The sample holds under 70,000 clones; approximately 90% are singletons and the top ten take about an eighth. Sequencing was carried out using PBMCs. The origin of the receptors is a man between 60 and 75 years old with head and neck cancer. Both conserved end residues are part of each CDR3. Only part of the rows carry a size: once, few, many, or a class if the clone is expanded.

v_call,j_call,clone_size,cdr3_aa
TRBV7-9,TRBJ2-7,once,CASSAWATDLAPHNHEQYF
TRBV11-2,TRBJ1-5,few,CASSLSQYSNQPQHF
TRBV4-2,TRBJ2-7,-,CASSQLAGGPRGAYEQYF
TRBV7-2,TRBJ2-7,-,CASSQSGGSQVQYF
TRBV6-6,TRBJ2-5,-,CASSFRRGQGQETQYF
TRBV7-2,TRBJ1-5,-,CASSLAGARQPQHF
TRBV4-2,TRBJ2-7,-,CASSQGGGPPTEQYF
TRBV19,TRBJ1-6,-,CASSTLGQGLSSPLHF
TRBV7-8,TRBJ2-7,-,CASSRFIRSGGYEQYF
TRBV21-1,TRBJ2-1,-,CASPKLHARGEEDNNEQFF
TRBV5-1,TRBJ2-1,-,CASSLAIGTDNEQFF
TRBV27,TRBJ1-1,-,CASSRRALDTEAFF
TRBV5-1,TRBJ2-1,-,CASSFGGQSSYNEQFF
TRBV4-3,TRBJ2-3,-,CASSQDSRDTQYF
TRBV6-2/TRBV6-3,TRBJ2-5,-,CASSRLAEETQYF
TRBV5-6,TRBJ1-2,-,CASRGAGNYGYTF
TRBV5-5,TRBJ2-3,-,CASSPGPGRTLNTQYF
TRBV5-1,TRBJ2-4,-,CASSLEYKGPAKNIQYF
TRBV5-1,TRBJ2-3,-,CASSHGTSGPGPTDTQYF
TRBV15,TRBJ1-2,-,CATSRGAGQLYGYTF
TRBV7-9,TRBJ2-5,-,CASSLALDRGETQYF
TRBV6-5,TRBJ2-2,once,CASSPGQRKTGELFF
TRBV28,TRBJ2-7,-,CASSLFLAGVYEQYF
TRBV24-1,TRBJ2-5,-,CATSSGPQETQYF
TRBV5-1,TRBJ2-5,-,CASSSLLGGVARETQYF
TRBV5-1,TRBJ2-1,-,CASSFMLAGVLDEQFF
TRBV5-4,TRBJ2-2,-,CASSRGQDSNTGELFF
TRBV5-5,TRBJ1-6,-,CASSSDLQGAGSPLHF
TRBV3-1/TRBV3-2,TRBJ2-2,-,CASAAGTGGGELFF
TRBV28,TRBJ1-3,-,CASRDNHSGNTIYF
TRBV27,TRBJ2-5,few,CASHRADQETQYF
TRBV4-2,TRBJ2-7,-,CASSHILAGGSYEQYF
TRBV18,TRBJ2-7,once,CASSPRGLGGRASEQYF